The rows below give T cell receptor beta chains drawn from one sample of a study of identical twins. Via MiXCR, TCRdb re-called the 5' RACE reads, giving one row per CDR3 protein. The repertoire holds around 250,000 distinct CDR3 sequences, 6.5% to 9.5% seen once, with approximately 3% in the top ten. This sample also belongs to another study, concerning yellow fever vaccine responses in identical twins.

The sequencing sample was made of CD8+ T cells sorted from blood. All receptors derive from a woman younger than 30 in good health. The CDR3 runs from the conserved cysteine through the conserved F or W. The D gene is left open where the match is weak. Not every row has a clone size; where given, it reads once, few, many or a size class.

clone size | D gene | J gene | V gene | CDR3 DNA | CDR3 protein
many | - | TRBJ2-6 | TRBV27 | TGTGCCAGCAGTTGGACACCCTTCTCCGCCAACGTCCTGACTTTC | CASSWTPFSANVLTF
few | - | TRBJ1-1 | TRBV27 | TGTGCCAGCAGTTTATCCGGAGTTTCGAAAGCTTTCTTT | CASSLSGVSKAFF
many | TRBD1 | TRBJ1-1 | TRBV12-3/TRBV12-4 | TGTGCCAGCAGTTTATTCCCGGGACAGGGGGGCACTGAAGCTTTCTTT | CASSLFPGQGGTEAFF
few | - | TRBJ2-3 | TRBV3-1 | TGTGCCAGCAGCCAAGATTTCGGCGACCTGAGCACAGATACGCAGTATTTT | CASSQDFGDLSTDTQYF
- | - | TRBJ2-1 | TRBV5-5 | TGTGCCAGCAGCTTGGCTACAGGGTCGGGGGTGAATGAGCAGTTCTTC | CASSLATGSGVNEQFF
- | - | TRBJ2-3 | TRBV5-5 | TGTGCCAGCAGCCCGGACGGAGTAAGCACAGATACGCAGTATTTT | CASSPDGVSTDTQYF
few | - | TRBJ2-7 | TRBV7-9 | TGTGCCAGCAGGGAAATGGACGAGCAGTACTTC | CASREMDEQYF
- | - | TRBJ2-3 | TRBV6-4 | TGTGCCAGCAGTGACGGCCCCGGAGATTATACGCAGTATTTT | CASSDGPGDYTQYF
many | TRBD2 | TRBJ2-1 | TRBV7-9 | TGTGCCAGCAGCCAACCGAGCGGGAGCTCCTACAATGAGCAGTTCTTC | CASSQPSGSSYNEQFF
- | TRBD2 | TRBJ2-3 | TRBV12-3/TRBV12-4 | TGTGCCAGCAGTGGCTCTAGCGGGGACACAGATACGCAGTATTTT | CASSGSSGDTDTQYF
few | TRBD2 | TRBJ2-7 | TRBV5-8 | TGTGCCAGCAGCGGGGGGACTAGCGGGAGCTACGAGCAGTACTTC | CASSGGTSGSYEQYF
- | TRBD2 | TRBJ2-1 | TRBV7-2 | TGTGCCAGCAGCCTCACTAGCGGGAAGAGCTCCTACAATGAGCAGTTCTTC | CASSLTSGKSSYNEQFF
few | TRBD2 | TRBJ2-1 | TRBV6-1 | TGTGCCAGCAGTGAAATGGCGGGGGGCGGGAATGAGCAGTTCTTC | CASSEMAGGGNEQFF
few | - | TRBJ2-2 | TRBV20-1 | TGCAGTGCACCCCACGGCGGGCTGGCCGGGGAGCTGTTTTTT | CSAPHGGLAGELFF
many | - | TRBJ2-1 | TRBV29-1 | TGCAGCGTTGAACAGGGATTTAGGAATGAGCAGTTCTTC | CSVEQGFRNEQFF
few | - | TRBJ1-6 | TRBV10-1 | TGCGCCAGCAGGCCCAGGGAAGGAGGTTCACCCCTCCACTTT | CASRPREGGSPLHF
- | TRBD2 | TRBJ2-2 | TRBV3-1 | TGTGCCAGCAGCCAAGGACTAGCGGGGGCCTCCCATAACACCGGGGAGCTGTTTTTT | CASSQGLAGASHNTGELFF
few | TRBD1 | TRBJ2-7 | TRBV10-1 | TGCGCCAGCAGTGTAGGGGGTCAGGGGGCCTACGAGCAGTACTTC | CASSVGGQGAYEQYF